This entry is about one TCR beta chain. The data stem from a study of T-cell reconstitution after alpha-beta-depleted transplantation in children. Germline V gene data show CDR1 as MNHEY and CDR2 as SVGAGI. V lost 2 bases to trimming and J lost 10 bases, with 12 bases between them. The CDR3 is 14 amino acids. For TCRbeta, the library was prepared with unique molecular identifiers. TCRdb processed the PCR reads anew with MiXCR; each CDR3 protein has one entry. The table shows 450,000 to 600,000 distinct CDR3 sequences, with approximately 20% occurring only once. The rearrangement joins TRBV6-5 to TRBJ1-6; D perhaps matches TRBD1 (6 bases). This specimen consisted of PBMCs from the stem cell graft donor, obtained from the stem cell graft. The origin of this receptor is a human donor who donated a stem cell graft to a child with acute lymphoblastic leukemia. The CDR3 reads CASSYGGGHSPLHF. DNA of the CDR3: TGTGCCAGCAGTTACGGGGGGGGGCACTCACCCCTCCACTTT.